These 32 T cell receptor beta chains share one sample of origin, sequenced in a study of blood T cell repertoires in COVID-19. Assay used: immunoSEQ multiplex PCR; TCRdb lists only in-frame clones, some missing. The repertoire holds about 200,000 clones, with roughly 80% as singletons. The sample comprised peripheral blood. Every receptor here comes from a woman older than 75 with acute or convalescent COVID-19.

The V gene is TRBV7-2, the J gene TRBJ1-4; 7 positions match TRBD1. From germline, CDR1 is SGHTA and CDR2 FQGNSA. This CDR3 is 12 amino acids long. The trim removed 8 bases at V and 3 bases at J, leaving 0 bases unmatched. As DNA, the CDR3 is TGTGCCAGCGGGACAGCTAATGAAAAACTGTTTTTT. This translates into CASGTANEKLFF.

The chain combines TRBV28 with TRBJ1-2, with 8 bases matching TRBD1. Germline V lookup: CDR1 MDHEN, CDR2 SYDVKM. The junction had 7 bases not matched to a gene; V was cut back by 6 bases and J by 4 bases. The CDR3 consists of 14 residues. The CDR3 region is CASSELQGGYGYTF. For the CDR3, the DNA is TGTGCCAGCAGCGAACTACAGGGGGGCTATGGCTACACCTTC.

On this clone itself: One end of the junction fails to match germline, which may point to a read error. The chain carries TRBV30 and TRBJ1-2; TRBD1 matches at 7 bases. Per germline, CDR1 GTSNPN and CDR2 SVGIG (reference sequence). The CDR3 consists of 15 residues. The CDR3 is CAWSVGGQFGSDNIF. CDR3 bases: TGTGCCTGGAGTGTAGGGGGCCAATTCGGGTCGGACAACATCTTC.

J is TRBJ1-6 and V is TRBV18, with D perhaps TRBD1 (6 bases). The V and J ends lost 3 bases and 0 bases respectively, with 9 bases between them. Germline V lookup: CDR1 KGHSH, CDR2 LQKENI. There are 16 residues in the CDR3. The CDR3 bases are TGTGCCAGCTCACCGCAGGGGAGCTCCTATAATTCACCCCTCCACTTT. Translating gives CASSPQGSSYNSPLHF.

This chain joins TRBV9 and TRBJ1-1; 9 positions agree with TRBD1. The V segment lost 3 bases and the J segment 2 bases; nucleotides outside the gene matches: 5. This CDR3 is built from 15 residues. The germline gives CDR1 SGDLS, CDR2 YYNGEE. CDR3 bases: TGTGCCAGCAGCGCCTGGGACAGGGTTAACACTGAAGCTTTCTTT. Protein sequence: CASSAWDRVNTEAFF. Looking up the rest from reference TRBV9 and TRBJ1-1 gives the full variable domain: DSGVTQTPKHLITATGQRVTLRCSPRSGDLSVYWYQQSLDQGLQFLIQYYNGEERAKGNILERFSAQQFPDLHSELNLSSLELGDSALYFCASSAWDRVNTEAFFGQGTRLTVV.

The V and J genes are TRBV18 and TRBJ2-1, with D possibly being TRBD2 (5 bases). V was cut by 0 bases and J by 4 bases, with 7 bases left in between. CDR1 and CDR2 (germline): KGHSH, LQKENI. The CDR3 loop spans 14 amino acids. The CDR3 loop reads CASSPPRTYNEQFF. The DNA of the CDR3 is TGTGCCAGCTCACCACCTCGGACTTACAATGAGCAGTTCTTC. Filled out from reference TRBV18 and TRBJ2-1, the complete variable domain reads NAGVMQNPRHLVRRRGQEARLRCSPMKGHSHVYWYRQLPEEGLKFMVYLQKENIIDESGMPKERFSAEFPKEGPSILRIQQVVRGDSAAYFCASSPPRTYNEQFFGPGTRLTVL.

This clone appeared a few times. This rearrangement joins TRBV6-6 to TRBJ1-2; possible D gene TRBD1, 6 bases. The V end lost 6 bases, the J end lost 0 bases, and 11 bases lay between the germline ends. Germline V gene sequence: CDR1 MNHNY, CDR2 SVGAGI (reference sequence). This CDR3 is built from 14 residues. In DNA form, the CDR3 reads TGTGCCAGCAGGACCCGACAGGCTAACTATGGCTACACCTTC. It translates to CASRTRQANYGYTF.

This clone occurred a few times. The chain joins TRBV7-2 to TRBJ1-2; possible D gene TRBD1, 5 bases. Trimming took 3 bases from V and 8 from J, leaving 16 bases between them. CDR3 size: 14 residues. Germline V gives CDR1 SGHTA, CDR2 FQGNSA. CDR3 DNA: TGTGCCAGCAGCTTTTTCGGGGGACTAGCGGGCTACACCTTC. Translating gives CASSFFGGLAGYTF. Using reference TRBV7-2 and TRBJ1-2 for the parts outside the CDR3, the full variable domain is GAGVSQSPSNKVTEKGKDVELRCDPISGHTALYWYRQSLGQGLEFLIYFQGNSAPDKSGLPSDRFSAERTGGSVSTLTIQRTQQEDSAVYLCASSFFGGLAGYTFGSGTRLTVV.

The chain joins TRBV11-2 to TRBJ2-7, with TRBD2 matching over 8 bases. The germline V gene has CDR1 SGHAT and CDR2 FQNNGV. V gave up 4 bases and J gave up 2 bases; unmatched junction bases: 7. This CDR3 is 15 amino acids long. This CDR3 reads CASSSAIAGTYEQYF. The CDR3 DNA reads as TGTGCCAGCAGCTCTGCAATAGCGGGGACCTACGAGCAGTACTTC. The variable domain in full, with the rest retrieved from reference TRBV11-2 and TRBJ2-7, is EAGVAQSPRYKIIEKRQSVAFWCNPISGHATLYWYQQILGQGPKLLIQFQNNGVVDDSQLPKDRFSAERLKGVDSTLKIQPAKLEDSAVYLCASSSAIAGTYEQYFGPGTRLTVT.

CDR3 sequence: CASSPVGAEQYF. The CDR3 DNA reads as TGTGCCAGTAGTCCAGTAGGGGCCGAGCAGTACTTC. The V call is TRBV19, the J call TRBJ2-7; TRBD1 is a possible D gene (5 bases). Trimming left V 5 bases short and J 6 bases short, with 11 bases between. The germline V gene has CDR1 LNHDA and CDR2 SQIVND (reference sequence). The CDR3 runs to 12 residues.

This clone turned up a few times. CDR3 loop: CASSPDRFSYEQYF. The CDR3 bases are TGTGCCAGCAGTCCGGACAGGTTCTCCTACGAGCAGTACTTC. This chain links TRBV11-3 with TRBJ2-7, with 7 positions matching TRBD1. Looked up from germline, CDR1 is SGHNT and CDR2 is YENEEA. The V and J ends lost 6 bases and 0 bases, in that order; junction bases with no gene match: 5. The CDR3 runs 14 residues.

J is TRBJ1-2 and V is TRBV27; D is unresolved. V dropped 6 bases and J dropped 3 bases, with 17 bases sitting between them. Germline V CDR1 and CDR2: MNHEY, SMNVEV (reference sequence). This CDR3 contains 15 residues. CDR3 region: CASSNLKNQYYGYTF. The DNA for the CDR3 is TGTGCCAGCAGCAACCTTAAGAACCAGTACTATGGCTACACCTTC.

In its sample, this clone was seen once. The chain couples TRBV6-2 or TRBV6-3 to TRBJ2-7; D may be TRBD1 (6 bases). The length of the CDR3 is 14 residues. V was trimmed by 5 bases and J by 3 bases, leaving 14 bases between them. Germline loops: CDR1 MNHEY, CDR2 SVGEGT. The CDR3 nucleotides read TGTGCCAGCAGTACAGGGCAAGGGAGCTACGAGCAGTACTTC. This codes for CASSTGQGSYEQYF.

CDR3 sequence: CAWTPGREDTEAFF. As DNA, the CDR3 is TGTGCCTGGACCCCGGGAAGGGAGGACACTGAAGCTTTCTTT. The chain couples TRBV30 to TRBJ1-1, with D unresolved. Germline lookup yields CDR1 GTSNPN and CDR2 SVGIG (reference sequence). The CDR3 has 14 amino acids. V was trimmed by 4 bases and J by 3 bases, leaving 15 bases between them.

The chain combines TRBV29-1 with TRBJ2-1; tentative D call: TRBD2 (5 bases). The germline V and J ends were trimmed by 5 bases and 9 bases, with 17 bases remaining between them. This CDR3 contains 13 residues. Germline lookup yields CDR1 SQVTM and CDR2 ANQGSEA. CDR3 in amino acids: CSVMSSGTGEQFF. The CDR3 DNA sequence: TGCAGCGTTATGTCCTCGGGAACTGGTGAGCAGTTCTTC.

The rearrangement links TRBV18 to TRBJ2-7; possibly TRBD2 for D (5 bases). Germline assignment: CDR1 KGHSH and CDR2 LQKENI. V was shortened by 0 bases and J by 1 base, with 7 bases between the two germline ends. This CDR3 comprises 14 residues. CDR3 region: CASSPPADSYEQYF. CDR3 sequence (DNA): TGTGCCAGCTCACCACCAGCGGATTCCTACGAGCAGTACTTC.

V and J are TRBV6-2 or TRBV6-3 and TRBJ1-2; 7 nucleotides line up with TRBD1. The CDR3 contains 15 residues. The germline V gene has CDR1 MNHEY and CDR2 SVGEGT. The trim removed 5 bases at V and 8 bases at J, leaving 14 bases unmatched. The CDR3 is CASSVVKGALSGYTF. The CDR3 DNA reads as TGTGCCAGCAGTGTTGTTAAGGGGGCCTTGAGCGGCTACACCTTC.

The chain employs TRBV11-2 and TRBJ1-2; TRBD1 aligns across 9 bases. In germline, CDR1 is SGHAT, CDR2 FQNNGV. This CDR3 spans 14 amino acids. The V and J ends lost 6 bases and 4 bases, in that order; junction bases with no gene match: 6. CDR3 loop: CASSRGQGFYGYTF. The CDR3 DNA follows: TGTGCCAGCAGTCGCGGACAGGGGTTCTATGGCTACACCTTC.

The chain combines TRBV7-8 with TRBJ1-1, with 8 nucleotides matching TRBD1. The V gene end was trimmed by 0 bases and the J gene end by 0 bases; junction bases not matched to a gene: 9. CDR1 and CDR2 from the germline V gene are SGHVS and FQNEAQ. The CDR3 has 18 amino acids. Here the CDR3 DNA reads TGTGCCAGCAGCTTAGCCGGGACAGGAAGGGGGGTGAACACTGAAGCTTTCTTT. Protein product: CASSLAGTGRGVNTEAFF.

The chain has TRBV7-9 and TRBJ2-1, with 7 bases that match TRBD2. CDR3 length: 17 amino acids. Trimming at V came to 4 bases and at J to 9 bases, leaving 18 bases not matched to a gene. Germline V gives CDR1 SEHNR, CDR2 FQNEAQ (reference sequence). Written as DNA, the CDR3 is TGTGCCAGCAGCTCTCCGGAGCGGGAAGGAGTTTTTGGTGAGCAGTTCTTC. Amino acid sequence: CASSSPEREGVFGEQFF.

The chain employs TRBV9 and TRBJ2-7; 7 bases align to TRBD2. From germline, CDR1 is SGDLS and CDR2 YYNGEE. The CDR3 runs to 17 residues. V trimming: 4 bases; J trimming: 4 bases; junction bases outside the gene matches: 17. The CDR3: CASSTNPRLAGDYEQYF. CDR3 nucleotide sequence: TGTGCCAGCAGCACCAACCCACGACTAGCAGGCGATTACGAGCAGTACTTC.

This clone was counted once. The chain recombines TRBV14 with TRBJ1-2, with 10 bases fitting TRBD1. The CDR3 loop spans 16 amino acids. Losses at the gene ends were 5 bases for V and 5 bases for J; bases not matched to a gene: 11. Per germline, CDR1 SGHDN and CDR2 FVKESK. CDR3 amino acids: CASSWGTGARGYGYTF. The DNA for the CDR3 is TGTGCCAGCAGCTGGGGGACAGGGGCGCGTGGATATGGCTACACCTTC.

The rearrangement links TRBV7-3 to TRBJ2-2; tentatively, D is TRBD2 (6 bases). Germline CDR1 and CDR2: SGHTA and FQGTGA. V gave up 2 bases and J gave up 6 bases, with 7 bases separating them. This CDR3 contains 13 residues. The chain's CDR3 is CASSLGGAGELFF. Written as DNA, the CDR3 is TGTGCCAGCAGCTTAGGAGGGGCCGGGGAGCTGTTTTTT. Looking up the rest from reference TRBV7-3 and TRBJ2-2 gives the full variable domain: GAGVSQTPSNKVTEKGKYVELRCDPISGHTALYWYRQSLGQGPEFLIYFQGTGAADDSGLPNDRFFAVRPEGSVSTLKIQRTERGDSAVYLCASSLGGAGELFFGEGSRLTVL.

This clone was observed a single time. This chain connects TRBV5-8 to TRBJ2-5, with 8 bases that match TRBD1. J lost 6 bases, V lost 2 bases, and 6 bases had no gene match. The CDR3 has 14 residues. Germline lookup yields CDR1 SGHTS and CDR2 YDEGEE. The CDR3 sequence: CASSFGTGVKTQYF. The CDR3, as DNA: TGTGCCAGCAGCTTCGGGACAGGCGTTAAGACCCAGTACTTC.

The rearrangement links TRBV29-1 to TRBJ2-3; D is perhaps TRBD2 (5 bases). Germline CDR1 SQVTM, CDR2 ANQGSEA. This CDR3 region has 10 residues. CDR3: CGGLADTQYF. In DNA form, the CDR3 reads TGCGGAGGCTTGGCAGATACGCAGTATTTT.

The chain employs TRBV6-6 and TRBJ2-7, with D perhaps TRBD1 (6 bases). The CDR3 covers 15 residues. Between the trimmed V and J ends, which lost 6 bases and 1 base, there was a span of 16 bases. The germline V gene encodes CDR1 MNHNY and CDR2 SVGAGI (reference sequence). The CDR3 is CASRVNRELSYEQYF. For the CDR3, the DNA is TGTGCCAGCAGGGTTAACAGGGAGCTATCCTACGAGCAGTACTTC.

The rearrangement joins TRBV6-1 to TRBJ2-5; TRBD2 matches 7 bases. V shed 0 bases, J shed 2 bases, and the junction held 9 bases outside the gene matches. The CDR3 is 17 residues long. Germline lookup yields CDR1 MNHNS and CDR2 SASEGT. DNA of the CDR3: TGTGCCAGCAGTGAAGCCTCGGGGAGGGAGTGGCAAGAGACCCAGTACTTC. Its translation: CASSEASGREWQETQYF.

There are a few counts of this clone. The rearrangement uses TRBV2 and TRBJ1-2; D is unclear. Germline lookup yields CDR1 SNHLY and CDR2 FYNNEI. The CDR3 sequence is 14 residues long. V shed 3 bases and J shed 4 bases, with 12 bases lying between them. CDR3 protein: CASSDRSELYGYTF. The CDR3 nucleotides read TGTGCCAGCAGTGACCGGTCCGAACTCTATGGCTACACCTTC.

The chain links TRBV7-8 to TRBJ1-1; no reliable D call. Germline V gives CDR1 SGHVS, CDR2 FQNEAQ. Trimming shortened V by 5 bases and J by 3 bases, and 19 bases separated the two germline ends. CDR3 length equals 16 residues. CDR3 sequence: CASSPLIPGSDTEAFF. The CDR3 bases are TGTGCCAGCAGCCCACTAATCCCGGGATCAGACACTGAAGCTTTCTTT.

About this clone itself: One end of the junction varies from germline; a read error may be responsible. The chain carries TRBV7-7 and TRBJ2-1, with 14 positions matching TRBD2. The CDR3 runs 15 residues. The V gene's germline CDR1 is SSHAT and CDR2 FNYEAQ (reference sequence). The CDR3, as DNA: TGTGCTAGCAGCGTGACTAGCGGGAGGGCTGATGAGCAGTTCTTC. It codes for CASSVTSGRADEQFF.

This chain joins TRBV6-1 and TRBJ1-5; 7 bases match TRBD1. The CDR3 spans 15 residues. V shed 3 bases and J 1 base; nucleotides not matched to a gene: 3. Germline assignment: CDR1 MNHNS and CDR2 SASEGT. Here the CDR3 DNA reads TGTGCCAGCAGTGACAACAGGGGCAGCAATCAGCCCCAGCATTTT. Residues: CASSDNRGSNQPQHF.

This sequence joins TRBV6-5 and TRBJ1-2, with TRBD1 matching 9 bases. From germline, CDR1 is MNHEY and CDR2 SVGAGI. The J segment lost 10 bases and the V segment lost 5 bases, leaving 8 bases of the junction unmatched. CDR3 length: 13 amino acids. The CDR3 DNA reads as TGTGCCAGCAGTCAAACAGGGGGCCTCGACTACACCTTC. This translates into CASSQTGGLDYTF.